These 8 T cell receptor beta chains originate from one sample sequenced in a study of prognosis after radiotherapy for stage I lung cancer. Genomic DNA provided the template from which TCR beta CDR3 was amplified by two-round multiplex PCR. The use of primers specific to each TRBV and TRBJ gene characterized first-round PCR. TCRdb re-called the multiplex PCR reads through MiXCR, storing one row per CDR3 protein. The profile covers around 8,600 distinct CDR3 sequences, with 55% to 65% appearing a single time and roughly 20% taken by the ten largest. This material consisted of PBMCs, taken before or after stereotactic body radiation therapy (not recorded which). These TCRs come from a donor of 50 years or more with non-small cell lung cancer.

The V and J genes are TRBV19 and TRBJ2-2; possibly TRBD1 or TRBD2 for D (5 bases each). The CDR3 is 14 residues long. Trimming pared 4 bases from V and 1 base from J, leaving 7 bases between. Per germline, CDR1 LNHDA and CDR2 SQIVND (reference sequence). The CDR3: CASSRDLNTGELFF. The CDR3 nucleotides read TGTGCCAGTAGTAGGGACCTGAACACCGGGGAGCTGTTTTTT.

In this sample, this clonotype turned up many times. The rearrangement uses TRBV15 and TRBJ2-5; 9 bases agree with TRBD2. Trimming at V came to 7 bases and at J to 5 bases, leaving 14 bases not matched to a gene. From germline, CDR1 is LNHNV and CDR2 YYDKDF (reference sequence). There are 16 residues in the CDR3. The CDR3 protein is CATISGRRICLETQYF. The CDR3 nucleotides read TGTGCCACCATTAGCGGGAGAAGAATTTGTTTGGAGACCCAGTACTTC. The full variable domain, in which reference TRBV15 and TRBJ2-5 provide the parts outside the CDR3, is DAMVIQNPRYQVTQFGKPVTLSCSQTLNHNVMYWYQQKSSQAPKLLFHYYDKDFNNEADTPDNFQSRRPNTSFCFLDIRSPGLGDTAMYLCATISGRRICLETQYFGPGTRLLVL.

In DNA form, the CDR3 reads TGCGCCAGCAGTTGGGACATATTGACCTACAATGAGCAGTTCTTC. Amino acids: CASSWDILTYNEQFF. The chain uses TRBV5-1 and TRBJ2-1, with D maybe TRBD1 (6 bases). This CDR3 region has 15 residues. Looked up from germline, CDR1 is SGHRS and CDR2 is YFSETQ. Trimming shortened V by 5 bases and J by 2 bases, and 14 bases separated the two germline ends.

Within the sample, this clonotype is medium-sized (0.01 to 0.1%). The chain combines TRBV19 with TRBJ1-5; D ambiguous. Trimming stripped 0 bases from V and 7 bases from J, with 10 bases between. This CDR3 has 14 residues. Germline-derived CDR1 and CDR2 are LNHDA and SQIVND (reference sequence). DNA of the CDR3: TGTGCCAGTAGTATAGAAAGCGGGAGGCAGCCCCAGCATTTT. The encoded protein is CASSIESGRQPQHF.

The V call is TRBV5-1, the J call TRBJ2-5; D remains unclear. The CDR3 sequence is 17 residues long. CDR1 and CDR2 (germline): SGHRS, YFSETQ. The germline V and J ends were trimmed by 0 bases and 5 bases, with 20 bases remaining between them. CDR3 bases: TGCGCCAGCAGCTTGGGCGGTCTAGTTGGAGTCGGGGAGACCCAGTACTTC. Its protein is CASSLGGLVGVGETQYF.

For this clonotype: This may stem from a read error, because a much larger clone lies one nucleotide away. V usage is TRBV18 and J usage is TRBJ2-3; possible D gene TRBD1, 5 bases. Germline V lookup: CDR1 KGHSH, CDR2 LQKENI. CDR3 size: 16 residues. Deletions cut 6 bases from V and 10 bases from J, with 26 bases between. The CDR3 DNA reads as TGTGCCAGCTCCCCCACTGAGGCAGGGAAGAGTGATGCGCAGTATTTT. Residues: CASSPTEAGKSDAQYF.

This clonotype rates as medium-sized. The rearrangement uses TRBV5-1 and TRBJ2-2; D not resolved. The CDR3 is 15 amino acids. CDR1 is SGHRS, CDR2 YFSETQ, per germline. V gave up 2 bases and J gave up 0 bases, with 8 bases separating them. The chain's CDR3 is CASSFEISNTGELFF. Written as DNA, the CDR3 is TGCGCCAGCAGCTTCGAGATTTCGAACACCGGGGAGCTGTTTTTT. Full variable domain (outside the CDR3, taken from reference TRBV5-1 and TRBJ2-2): KAGVTQTPRYLIKTRGQQVTLSCSPISGHRSVSWYQQTPGQGLQFLFEYFSETQRNKGNFPGRFSGRQFSNSRSEMNVSTLELGDSALYLCASSFEISNTGELFFGEGSRLTVL.

This clonotype showed up many times. V gene TRBV5-4 combines with J gene TRBJ2-2, with D hard to call. This CDR3 has 14 amino acids. CDR1 SGHNT and CDR2 YYREEE come from the germline V gene (reference sequence). Trimming removed 4 bases from V and 6 bases from J, with 13 bases in between. This CDR3 reads CASSVDFGSGELFF. The DNA of the CDR3 is TGTGCCAGCAGCGTCGACTTCGGGTCCGGGGAGCTGTTTTTT.